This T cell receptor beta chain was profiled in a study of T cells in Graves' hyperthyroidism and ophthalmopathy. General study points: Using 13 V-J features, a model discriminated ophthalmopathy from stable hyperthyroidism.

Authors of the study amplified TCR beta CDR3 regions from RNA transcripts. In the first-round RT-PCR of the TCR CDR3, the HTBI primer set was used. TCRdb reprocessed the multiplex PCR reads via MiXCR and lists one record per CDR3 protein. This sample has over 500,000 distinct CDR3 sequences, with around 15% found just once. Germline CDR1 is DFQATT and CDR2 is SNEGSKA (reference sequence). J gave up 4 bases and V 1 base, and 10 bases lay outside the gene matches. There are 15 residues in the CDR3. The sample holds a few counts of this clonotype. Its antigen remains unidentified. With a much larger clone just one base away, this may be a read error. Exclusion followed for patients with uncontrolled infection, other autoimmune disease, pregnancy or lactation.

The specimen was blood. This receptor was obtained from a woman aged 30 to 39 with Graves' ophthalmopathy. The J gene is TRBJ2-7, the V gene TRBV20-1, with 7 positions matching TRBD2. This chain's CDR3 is CSARAPGGSSYEQYF. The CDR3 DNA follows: TGCAGTGCTAGAGCCCCTGGCGGGAGTAGTTACGAGCAGTACTTC.